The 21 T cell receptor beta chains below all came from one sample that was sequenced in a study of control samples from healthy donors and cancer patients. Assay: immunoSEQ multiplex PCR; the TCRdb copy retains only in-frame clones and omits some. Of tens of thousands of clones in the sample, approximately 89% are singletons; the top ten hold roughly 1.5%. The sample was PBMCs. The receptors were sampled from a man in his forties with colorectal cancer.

The DNA for the CDR3 is TGTGCCTGGGGGGCGGAAAATAGCAATCAGCCCCAGCATTTT. Translation: CAWGAENSNQPQHF. J is TRBJ1-5 and V is TRBV30; weak D call: TRBD1 (5 bases). V was shortened by 5 bases and J by 0 bases, with 11 bases between the two germline ends. The germline CDR1 and CDR2 sequences are GTSNPN and SVGIG (reference sequence). The CDR3 sequence is 14 residues long.

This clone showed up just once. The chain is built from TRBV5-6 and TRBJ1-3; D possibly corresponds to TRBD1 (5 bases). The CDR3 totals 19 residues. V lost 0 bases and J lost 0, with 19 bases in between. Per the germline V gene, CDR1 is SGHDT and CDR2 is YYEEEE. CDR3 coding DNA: TGTGCCAGCAGCTTGGCCGCAACTGAGGGGCCCTTCTCTGGAAACACCATATATTTT. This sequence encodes CASSLAATEGPFSGNTIYF.

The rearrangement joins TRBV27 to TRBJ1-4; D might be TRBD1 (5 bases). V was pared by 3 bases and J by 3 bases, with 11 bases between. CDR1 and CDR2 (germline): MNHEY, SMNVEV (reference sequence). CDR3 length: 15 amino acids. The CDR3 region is CASSLRGPPNEKLFF. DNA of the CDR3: TGTGCCAGCAGTTTGAGGGGTCCACCTAATGAAAAACTGTTTTTT.

The CDR3: CATLSQAGVGTDTQYF. Here the CDR3 DNA reads TGTGCCACCCTTAGTCAAGCGGGAGTTGGCACAGATACGCAGTATTTT. The chain joins TRBV19 to TRBJ2-3, with 8 bases that match TRBD2. The trim removed 10 bases at V and 1 base at J, leaving 13 bases unmatched. Germline V gene data show CDR1 as LNHDA and CDR2 as SQIVND (reference sequence). This CDR3 has 16 amino acids. Filled out from reference TRBV19 and TRBJ2-3, the complete variable domain reads DGGITQSPKYLFRKEGQNVTLSCEQNLNHDAMYWYRQDPGQGLRLIYYSQIVNDFQKGDIAEGYSVSREKKESFPLTVTSAQKNPTAFYLCATLSQAGVGTDTQYFGPGTRLTVL.

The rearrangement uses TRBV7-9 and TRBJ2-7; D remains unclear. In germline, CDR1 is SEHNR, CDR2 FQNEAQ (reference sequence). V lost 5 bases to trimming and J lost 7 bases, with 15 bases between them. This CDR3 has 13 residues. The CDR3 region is CASSTDGLREQYF. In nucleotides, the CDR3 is TGTGCCAGCAGCACCGACGGTCTACGAGAGCAGTACTTC.

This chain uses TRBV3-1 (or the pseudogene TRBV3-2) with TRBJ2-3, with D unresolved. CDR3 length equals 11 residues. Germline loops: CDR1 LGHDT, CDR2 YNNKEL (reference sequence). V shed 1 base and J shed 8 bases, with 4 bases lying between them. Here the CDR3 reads CASSQARTQYF. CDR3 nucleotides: TGTGCCAGCAGCCAAGCACGTACGCAGTATTTT.

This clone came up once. The CDR3 spells CASSLVNRNTEAFF. For the CDR3, the DNA is TGCGCCAGCAGCTTGGTAAACAGGAACACTGAAGCTTTCTTT. The chain couples TRBV5-1 to TRBJ1-1; D unresolved. The CDR3 sequence is 14 residues long. Germline lookup yields CDR1 SGHRS and CDR2 YFSETQ. The V and J ends lost 0 bases and 1 base respectively, with 7 bases between them. Looking up the rest from reference TRBV5-1 and TRBJ1-1 gives the full variable domain: KAGVTQTPRYLIKTRGQQVTLSCSPISGHRSVSWYQQTPGQGLQFLFEYFSETQRNKGNFPGRFSGRQFSNSRSEMNVSTLELGDSALYLCASSLVNRNTEAFFGQGTRLTVV.

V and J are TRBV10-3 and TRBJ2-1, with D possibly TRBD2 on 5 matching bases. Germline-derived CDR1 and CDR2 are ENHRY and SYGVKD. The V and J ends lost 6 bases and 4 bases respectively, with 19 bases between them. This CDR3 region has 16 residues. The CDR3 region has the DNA TGTGCCATCAGCCCGACATGGGCAGCGGATTACAATGAGCAGTTCTTC. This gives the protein CAISPTWAADYNEQFF.

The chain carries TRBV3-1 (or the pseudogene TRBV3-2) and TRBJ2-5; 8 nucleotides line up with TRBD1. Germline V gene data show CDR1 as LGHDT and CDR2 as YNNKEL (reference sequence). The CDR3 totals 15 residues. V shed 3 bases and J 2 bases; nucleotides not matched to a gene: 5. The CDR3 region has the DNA TGTGCCAGCAGCCAGCAGACAGGGGTTCAAGAGACCCAGTACTTC. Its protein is CASSQQTGVQETQYF.

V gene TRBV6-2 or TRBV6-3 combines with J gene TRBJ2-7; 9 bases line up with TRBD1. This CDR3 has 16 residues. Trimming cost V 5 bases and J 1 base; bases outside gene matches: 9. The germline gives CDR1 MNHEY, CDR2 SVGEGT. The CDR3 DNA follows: TGTGCCAGCAGTACCCGGGACAGGGTGCTATCCTACGAGCAGTACTTC. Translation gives CASSTRDRVLSYEQYF.

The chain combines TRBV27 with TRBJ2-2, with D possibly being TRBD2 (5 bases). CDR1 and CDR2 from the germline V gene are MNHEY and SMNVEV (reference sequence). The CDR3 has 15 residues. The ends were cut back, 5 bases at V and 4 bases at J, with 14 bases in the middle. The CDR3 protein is CASSPYGSSTGELFF. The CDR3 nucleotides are TGTGCCAGCAGTCCTTATGGGAGTAGCACCGGGGAGCTGTTTTTT.

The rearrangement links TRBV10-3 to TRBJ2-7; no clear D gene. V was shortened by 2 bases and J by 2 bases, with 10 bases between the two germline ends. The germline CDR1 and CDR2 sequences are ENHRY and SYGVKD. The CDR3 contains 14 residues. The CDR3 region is CAISEGWLTYEQYF. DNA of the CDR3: TGTGCCATCAGTGAGGGGTGGCTGACCTACGAGCAGTACTTC.

CDR3 DNA: TGCGCCAGCAGGAGATCGGGAAACACTGAAGCTTTCTTT. It codes for CASRRSGNTEAFF. The chain uses TRBV10-2 and TRBJ1-1; no reliable D call. V lost 6 bases to trimming and J lost 2 bases, with 10 bases between them. CDR1 WSHSY and CDR2 SAAADI come from the germline V gene. The CDR3 totals 13 residues.

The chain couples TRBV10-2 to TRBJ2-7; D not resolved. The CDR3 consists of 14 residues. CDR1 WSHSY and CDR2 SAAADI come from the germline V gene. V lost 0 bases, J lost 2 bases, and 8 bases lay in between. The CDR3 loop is CASSESGLTYEQYF. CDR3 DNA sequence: TGCGCCAGCAGTGAGTCGGGTCTAACCTACGAGCAGTACTTC.

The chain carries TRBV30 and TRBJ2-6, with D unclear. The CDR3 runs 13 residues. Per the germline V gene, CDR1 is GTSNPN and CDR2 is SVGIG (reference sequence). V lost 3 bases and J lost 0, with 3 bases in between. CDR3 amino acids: CAWRISGANVLTF. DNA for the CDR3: TGTGCCTGGAGAATCTCTGGGGCCAACGTCCTGACTTTC.

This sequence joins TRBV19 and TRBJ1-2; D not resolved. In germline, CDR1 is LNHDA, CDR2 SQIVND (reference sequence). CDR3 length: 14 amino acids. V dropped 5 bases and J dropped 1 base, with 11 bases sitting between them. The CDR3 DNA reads TGTGCCAGTAGTGTTGGACGGCTTAACTATGGCTACACCTTC. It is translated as CASSVGRLNYGYTF. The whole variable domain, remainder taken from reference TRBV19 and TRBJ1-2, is DGGITQSPKYLFRKEGQNVTLSCEQNLNHDAMYWYRQDPGQGLRLIYYSQIVNDFQKGDIAEGYSVSREKKESFPLTVTSAQKNPTAFYLCASSVGRLNYGYTFGSGTRLTVV.

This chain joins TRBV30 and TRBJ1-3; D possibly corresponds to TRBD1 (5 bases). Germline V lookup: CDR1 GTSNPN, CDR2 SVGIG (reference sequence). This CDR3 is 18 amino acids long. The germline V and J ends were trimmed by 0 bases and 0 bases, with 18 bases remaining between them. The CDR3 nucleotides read TGTGCCTGGAGTGTACTTTGGGGGTCAGGGTTCTCTGGAAACACCATATATTTT. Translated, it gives CAWSVLWGSGFSGNTIYF.

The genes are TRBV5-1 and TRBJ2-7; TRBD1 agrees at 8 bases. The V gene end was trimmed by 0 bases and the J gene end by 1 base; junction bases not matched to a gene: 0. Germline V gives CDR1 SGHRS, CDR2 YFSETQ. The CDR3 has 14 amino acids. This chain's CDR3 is CASSLGQGSYEQYF. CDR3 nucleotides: TGCGCCAGCAGCTTGGGACAGGGGTCCTACGAGCAGTACTTC.

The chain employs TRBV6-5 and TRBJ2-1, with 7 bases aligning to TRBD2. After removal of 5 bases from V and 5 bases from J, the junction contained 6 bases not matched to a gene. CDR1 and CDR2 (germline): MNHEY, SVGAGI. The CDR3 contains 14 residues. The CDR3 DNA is TGTGCCAGCAGTACAACCGGGACTAACAATGAGCAGTTCTTC. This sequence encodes CASSTTGTNNEQFF.

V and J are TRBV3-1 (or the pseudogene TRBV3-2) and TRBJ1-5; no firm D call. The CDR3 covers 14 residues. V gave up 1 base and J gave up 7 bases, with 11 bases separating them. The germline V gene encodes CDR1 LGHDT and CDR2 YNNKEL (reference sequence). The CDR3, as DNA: TGTGCCAGCAGCCAAGGTTGGGCTGCACAGCCCCAGCATTTT. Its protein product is CASSQGWAAQPQHF.

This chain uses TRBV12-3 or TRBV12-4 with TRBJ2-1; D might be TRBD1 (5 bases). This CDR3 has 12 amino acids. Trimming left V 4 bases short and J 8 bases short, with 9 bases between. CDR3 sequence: CASSWGGDEQFF. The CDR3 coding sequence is TGTGCCAGCAGTTGGGGCGGAGATGAGCAGTTCTTC.